One sample yielded the 21 T cell receptor beta chains listed below, sequenced in a study of shared clonotypes between healthy human individuals. Assay: immunoSEQ multiplex PCR; the TCRdb copy retains only in-frame clones and omits some. The sample yields roughly 1 million clones, about 84% seen once. Sequencing was carried out using memory CD4+ T cells from PBMCs. The subset is: CD45RA-negative fraction. The receptor set was obtained from a man between 18 and 29 years old in good health. Some clones in this sample may be carry-over from other donors' samples.

The chain couples TRBV11-2 to TRBJ2-7; a possible D gene is TRBD2 (5 bases). Trimming took off 2 bases at V and 2 bases at J, with 13 bases between the two ends. Germline values: CDR1 SGHAT, CDR2 FQNNGV. The CDR3 spans 15 residues. In DNA, the CDR3 is TGTGCCAGCAGCTTACTAACCTTCGGGGCCTACGAGCAGTACTTC. Its translation: CASSLLTFGAYEQYF.

The chain has TRBV6-5 and TRBJ1-1, with D possibly being TRBD1 (6 bases). This CDR3 region has 13 residues. Germline V CDR1 and CDR2: MNHEY, SVGAGI. The V end lost 4 bases, the J end lost 7 bases, and 13 bases lay between the germline ends. CDR3 in DNA: TGTGCCAGCAGTTGGGCAGGGGCGAGTGAAGCTTTCTTT. Encoded protein: CASSWAGASEAFF.

This chain uses TRBV27 with TRBJ2-7; D not certain. The CDR3 is made up of 16 amino acids. Germline CDR1 MNHEY, CDR2 SMNVEV (reference sequence). The V end lost 2 bases, the J end lost 0 bases, and 14 bases lay between the germline ends. The CDR3, as DNA: TGTGCCAGCAGTTTAAGAGGTACAGAAAGCTCCTACGAGCAGTACTTC. It encodes CASSLRGTESSYEQYF.

The chain combines TRBV5-1 with TRBJ1-2; no clear D gene. CDR1 SGHRS and CDR2 YFSETQ come from the germline V gene. The CDR3 contains 12 residues. Deletions cut 4 bases from V and 7 bases from J, with 11 bases between. CDR3 loop: CASSLTMTGYTF. In DNA form, the CDR3 reads TGCGCCAGCAGCCTAACAATGACTGGCTACACCTTC.

The gene calls are TRBV7-8 and TRBJ2-2, with D unclear. The length of the CDR3 is 12 residues. Trimming pared 3 bases from V and 6 bases from J, leaving 5 bases between. Germline CDR1 is SGHVS and CDR2 is FQNEAQ. The CDR3: CASSFFPGELFF. The CDR3 DNA follows: TGTGCCAGCAGCTTTTTTCCCGGGGAGCTGTTTTTT.

This rearrangement joins TRBV6-1 to TRBJ2-1, with TRBD2 matching over 8 bases. This CDR3 comprises 15 residues. Germline CDR1 is MNHNS and CDR2 is SASEGT. The junction had 9 bases not matched to a gene; V was cut back by 1 base and J by 10 bases. Here the CDR3 DNA reads TGTGCCAGCAGTGAAGGGAAAGCGGGAGTGGAGGAGCAGTTCTTC. Translating it yields CASSEGKAGVEEQFF.

CDR3 sequence (DNA): TGTGCCAGCAGTTACTGGGACCAAGAGACCCAGTACTTC. Its protein is CASSYWDQETQYF. The J gene is TRBJ2-5, the V gene TRBV6-5; D unclear. Germline V CDR1 and CDR2: MNHEY, SVGAGI. The CDR3 loop spans 13 amino acids. Trimming took off 1 base at V and 0 bases at J, with 3 bases between the two ends.

The table lists this clone with a count of one. The genes are TRBV9 and TRBJ2-1; TRBD1 matches 8 bases. The CDR3 has 14 residues. Germline CDR1 SGDLS, CDR2 YYNGEE. The trim removed 2 bases at V and 9 bases at J, leaving 7 bases unmatched. The CDR3 sequence: CASSVLGQEGEQFF. Written as DNA, the CDR3 is TGTGCCAGCAGCGTCTTGGGACAGGAGGGTGAGCAGTTCTTC.

The count of this clone is one. The DNA of the CDR3 is TGCGCCAGCAGCTCAACGGGGCCAAGCTCCTACGAGCAGTACTTC. This translates into CASSSTGPSSYEQYF. V usage is TRBV5-1 and J usage is TRBJ2-7; D may be TRBD1 or TRBD2 (5 bases each). Germline V CDR1 and CDR2: SGHRS, YFSETQ. This CDR3 is 15 amino acids long. Trimming removed 3 bases from V and 0 bases from J, with 13 bases in between.

The V gene is TRBV4-1, the J gene TRBJ2-2; TRBD2 is a possible D gene (6 bases). This CDR3 has 13 residues. The V end lost 4 bases, the J end lost 13 bases, and 16 bases lay between the germline ends. CDR1 and CDR2 from the germline V gene are MGHRA and YSYEKL. CDR3 nucleotide sequence: TGCGCCAGCAGCCCCGCGGGGACGCTGGGGCTGTTTTTT. Its translation is CASSPAGTLGLFF.

To note about this clone: Additional DNA sequences in this sample encode the identical CDR3. The V and J genes are TRBV28 and TRBJ2-2, with D unresolved. Trimming cost V 6 bases and J 5 bases, with 7 bases left between them. Germline-derived CDR1 and CDR2 are MDHEN and SYDVKM. The CDR3 has 12 amino acids. The CDR3 DNA is TGTGCCAGCAGCTCTAGAACCGGGGAGCTGTTTTTT. Protein product: CASSSRTGELFF.

The chain uses TRBV14 and TRBJ2-2, with D tentatively TRBD1 (5 bases). Germline CDR1 is SGHDN and CDR2 is FVKESK. The CDR3 covers 14 residues. The ends were cut back, 6 bases at V and 0 bases at J, with 8 bases in the middle. The DNA of the CDR3 is TGTGCCAGCAGTCAGACAGCGAACACCGGGGAGCTGTTTTTT. It is translated as CASSQTANTGELFF.

The chain recombines TRBV27 with TRBJ2-4, with D perhaps being TRBD1 or TRBD2 (7 bases each). The germline gives CDR1 MNHEY, CDR2 SMNVEV (reference sequence). V lost 3 bases, J lost 6 bases, and 15 bases lay in between. The CDR3 contains 15 residues. Here the CDR3 reads CASSLGRGPPNIQYF. Written as DNA, the CDR3 is TGTGCCAGCAGTTTGGGGAGGGGGCCACCAAACATTCAGTACTTC.

The chain combines TRBV30 with TRBJ2-1; 10 bases agree with TRBD2. This CDR3 is 21 amino acids long. Germline loops: CDR1 GTSNPN, CDR2 SVGIG (reference sequence). V trimming: 1 base; J trimming: 3 bases; junction bases outside the gene matches: 21. The DNA for the CDR3 is TGTGCCTGGAGTGGGACCGGTGGAAGCGGGAGGGAGAGAAACTACTACAATGAGCAGTTCTTC. It is translated as CAWSGTGGSGRERNYYNEQFF.

The J gene is TRBJ1-1, the V gene TRBV30; 9 bases match TRBD1. J lost 5 bases, V lost 2 bases, and 3 bases had no gene match. This CDR3 contains 13 residues. Germline V gene data show CDR1 as GTSNPN and CDR2 as SVGIG (reference sequence). The DNA for the CDR3 is TGTGCCTGGAGTATCGGACAGGGGACTGAAGCTTTCTTT. Protein product: CAWSIGQGTEAFF.

As regards this clone: The conserved closing phenylalanine or tryptophan is absent in this CDR3, likely reflecting a read error. The DNA is omitted, as the CDR3 cannot be located on it reliably, and the CDR3 follows TCRdb's listing. The chain is built from TRBV2 and TRBJ2-7; TRBD1 reflects the table's D call only, with no check against the DNA. Germline values: CDR1 SNHLY, CDR2 FYNNEI. Both ends counted, the CDR3 spans 12 residues. The CDR3 reads CASSEAPINHQG.

This chain uses TRBV5-4 with TRBJ2-2; D gene ambiguous. Deletions cut 4 bases from V and 9 bases from J, with 13 bases between. The V gene's germline CDR1 is SGHNT and CDR2 YYREEE (reference sequence). This CDR3 is 13 amino acids long. The CDR3 loop reads CASSPTVGRELFF. CDR3 DNA sequence: TGTGCCAGCAGCCCTACCGTCGGGCGGGAGCTGTTTTTT.

This chain joins TRBV25-1 and TRBJ1-1; TRBD1 aligns across 10 bases. V gave up 7 bases and J gave up 1 base; unmatched junction bases: 12. Germline V gives CDR1 MGHDK, CDR2 SYGVNS. This CDR3 spans 17 amino acids. The CDR3 DNA follows: TGTGCCAGCACCCTTGGGGACAGGGGCGCGCCGAACACTGAAGCTTTCTTT. Translating gives CASTLGDRGAPNTEAFF.

The V gene is TRBV18, the J gene TRBJ2-3; perhaps TRBD2 as D (5 bases). The V gene lost 1 base and the J gene lost 5 bases, with 7 bases spanning the gap. This CDR3 is 13 amino acids long. CDR1 and CDR2 (germline): KGHSH, LQKENI. CDR3 coding DNA: TGTGCCAGCTCACCACGCGAGGGAGATACGCAGTATTTT. Protein product: CASSPREGDTQYF. The full variable domain, rest sourced from reference TRBV18 and TRBJ2-3, is NAGVMQNPRHLVRRRGQEARLRCSPMKGHSHVYWYRQLPEEGLKFMVYLQKENIIDESGMPKERFSAEFPKEGPSILRIQQVVRGDSAAYFCASSPREGDTQYFGPGTRLTVL.

This clone was observed a handful of times. The chain carries TRBV27 and TRBJ2-1, with a weak D call TRBD2 (5 bases). This CDR3 is built from 15 residues. Germline V lookup: CDR1 MNHEY, CDR2 SMNVEV (reference sequence). Between the trimmed V and J ends, which lost 5 bases and 3 bases, there was a span of 14 bases. The CDR3 sequence is CASSLLPAGYNEQFF. CDR3 sequence (DNA): TGTGCCAGCAGTCTTCTCCCCGCGGGCTACAATGAGCAGTTCTTC.

This chain links TRBV6-1 with TRBJ2-5; D is perhaps TRBD2 (6 bases). V dropped 5 bases and J dropped 4 bases, with 11 bases sitting between them. The germline CDR1 and CDR2 sequences are MNHNS and SASEGT. The CDR3 covers 13 residues. This chain's CDR3 is CASSWPGVETQYF. For the CDR3, the DNA is TGTGCCAGCAGTTGGCCGGGGGTAGAGACCCAGTACTTC.